The source of this T cell receptor beta chain is a study of T cell responses to AZD1222 COVID-19 vaccine. Study details: Pooling of second doses given at about 4 or about 12 weeks was done. Study results and caveats: As reported, nearly half of all spike-specific TCRs target variant regions that are unmutated. Just a handful of people given AZD1222 tested seropositive at baseline.

Clones were read by immunoSEQ multiplex PCR, and TCRdb kept only the in-frame ones, dropping some. The sample carries more than 250,000 clones, approximately 95% recorded once. The germline V gene has CDR1 SGHTA and CDR2 FQGTGA. The CDR3 contains 13 residues. Trimming stripped 4 bases from V and 2 bases from J, with 8 bases between. A few counts support this clone. Its specificity is unknown. The sequencing here drew on peripheral blood, taken on day 0 of AZD1222 vaccination. The chain links TRBV7-3 to TRBJ1-1; tentative D call: TRBD1 (5 bases). The receptor was isolated from an adult in good health. This chain's CDR3 is CASSSQGNTEAFF. The CDR3 DNA is TGTGCCAGCAGCTCTCAGGGTAACACTGAAGCTTTCTTT.